This T cell receptor beta chain originates from a study of vaccination effects on CD4 cells after COVID-19. Per germline, CDR1 LNHDA and CDR2 SQIVND (reference sequence). Trimming cost V 5 bases and J 9 bases; bases outside gene matches: 6. The CDR3 totals 13 residues. Before any sequencing was done, the ViraFEST assay used viral peptide pools to expand antigen-specific CD4+ T cells. It was after 10 days of culture that CD4+ T cells were isolated. According to the study, vaccine recipients showed no prior SARS-CoV-2 infection and negative nucleocapsid antibodies. This clone appeared a single time. The antigen is undetermined. Repertoires were generated with immunoSEQ multiplex PCR, while TCRdb's copy carries only in-frame clones and drops some. The sample has tens of thousands of clones, around 76% seen once; the top ten hold around 2.8%.

The rearrangement joins TRBV19 to TRBJ2-1; TRBD2 matches 8 bases. This specimen consisted of CD4+ T cells from PBMCs cultured with HCoV-NL63 spike peptides, obtained before COVID-19 vaccination. The TCR sequence derives from a human donor who received a COVID-19 vaccine. CDR3 in DNA: TGTGCCAGTAGTCCCCGGGGGGGCAGTGAGCAGTTCTTC. Translation gives CASSPRGGSEQFF.